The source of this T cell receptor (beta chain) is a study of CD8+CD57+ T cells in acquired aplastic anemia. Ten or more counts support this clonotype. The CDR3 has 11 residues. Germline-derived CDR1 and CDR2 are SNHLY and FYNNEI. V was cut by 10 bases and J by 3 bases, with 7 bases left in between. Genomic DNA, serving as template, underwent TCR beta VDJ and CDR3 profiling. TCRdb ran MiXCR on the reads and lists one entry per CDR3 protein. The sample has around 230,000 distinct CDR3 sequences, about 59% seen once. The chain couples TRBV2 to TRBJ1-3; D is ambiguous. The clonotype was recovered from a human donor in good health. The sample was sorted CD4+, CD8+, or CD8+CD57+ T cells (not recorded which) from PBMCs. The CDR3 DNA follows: TGTGCCAACATCCTTGGAAACACCATATATTTT. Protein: CANILGNTIYF.